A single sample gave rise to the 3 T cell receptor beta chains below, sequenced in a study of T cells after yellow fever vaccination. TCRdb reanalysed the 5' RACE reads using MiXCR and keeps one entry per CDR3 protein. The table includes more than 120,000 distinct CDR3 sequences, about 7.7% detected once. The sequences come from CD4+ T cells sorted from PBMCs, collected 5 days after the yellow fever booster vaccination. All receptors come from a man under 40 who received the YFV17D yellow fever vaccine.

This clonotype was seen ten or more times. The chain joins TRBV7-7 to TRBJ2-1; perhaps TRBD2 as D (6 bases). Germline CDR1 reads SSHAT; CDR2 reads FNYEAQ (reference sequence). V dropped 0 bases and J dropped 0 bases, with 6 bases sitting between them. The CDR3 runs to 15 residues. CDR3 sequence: CASSLARDSYNEQFF. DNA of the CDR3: TGTGCCAGCAGCTTAGCGCGGGACTCCTACAATGAGCAGTTCTTC.

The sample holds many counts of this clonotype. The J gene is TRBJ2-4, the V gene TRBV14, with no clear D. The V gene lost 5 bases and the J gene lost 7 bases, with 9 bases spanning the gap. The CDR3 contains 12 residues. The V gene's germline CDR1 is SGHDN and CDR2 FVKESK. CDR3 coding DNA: TGTGCCAGCAGCTCGGACCGGAACATTCAGTACTTC. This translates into CASSSDRNIQYF.

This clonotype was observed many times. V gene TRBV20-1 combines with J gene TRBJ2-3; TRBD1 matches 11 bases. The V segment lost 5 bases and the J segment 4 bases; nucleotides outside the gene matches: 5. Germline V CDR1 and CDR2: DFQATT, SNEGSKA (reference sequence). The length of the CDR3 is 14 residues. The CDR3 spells CSASGQGAPDTQYF. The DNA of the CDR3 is TGCAGTGCTTCCGGACAGGGGGCGCCAGATACGCAGTATTTT.